This TCR beta chain was sequenced for a study of shared clonotypes between healthy human individuals. V dropped 6 bases and J dropped 5 bases, with 11 bases sitting between them. Germline CDR1 MDHEN, CDR2 SYDVKM. The length of the CDR3 is 13 residues. Only in-frame clones appear in the TCRdb table, and some are missing; sequencing was by immunoSEQ multiplex PCR. The sample holds 2.3 million or so clones, over 90% seen once. The specimen was naive CD4+ T cells from PBMCs. Subset indicated: CD45RA+ positively selected. The sequence came from a man aged 18 to 30 in good health. Some clones in this sample may be carry-over from other donors' samples. This chain connects TRBV28 to TRBJ1-5; no clear D. This CDR3 is CASRSGIYQPQHF. Written as DNA, the CDR3 is TGTGCCAGCAGATCCGGGATATATCAGCCCCAGCATTTT.